The text below deals with one TCR beta chain. Other DNA sequences from this sample encode an identical CDR3 as well. These data belong to a study of blood T cell repertoires in COVID-19. Libraries were prepared by immunoSEQ multiplex PCR; TCRdb keeps only in-frame clonotypes and omits some of them. This table holds tens of thousands of clones, over 70% found once. Per the germline V gene, CDR1 is SGHRS and CDR2 is YFSETQ. CDR3 length: 13 amino acids. V dropped 2 bases and J dropped 0 bases, with 5 bases sitting between them. The sequence was collected from a man older than 75 with active or convalescent COVID-19. Specimen: peripheral blood. The chain joins TRBV5-1 to TRBJ1-1; D is unclear. The CDR3 DNA sequence: TGCGCCAGCAGCTTAACGGTGAACACTGAAGCTTTCTTT. Translating gives CASSLTVNTEAFF.